These T cell receptor beta chains were read from a single sample in a study of circulating tumor DNA in untreated peripheral T-cell lymphoma. This table comes from immunoSEQ multiplex PCR, and its TCRdb copy is limited to in-frame clones, with some not included. Counted here are 6,000 to 8,000 clones, about 76% occurring once; the ten biggest clones make up 16%. Sequenced sample: tumor tissue. The receptors here all came from a human donor with peripheral T-cell lymphoma. The conserved cysteine and the conserved F or W are not part of the CDR3 here.

CDR3 length	V gene	CDR3 protein
12	TRBV19	ASGEQGAKNEQF
11	TRBV30	AWSDWGNQPQH
12	TRBV18	ASRPGSSNQPQH
12	TRBV6-8	ASSYGLGNTEAF
12	TRBV6-7	ASSEARQGVIAF
13	TRBV5-1	ASSSGQGTQETQY
13	TRBV11-3	ASSLGPGGLDEQY
13	TRBV11-3	ASSLVSGRAYEQF
11	TRBV28	ASREGLYNEQF
15	TRBV11-3	ASSLVGSDRVTDTQY
10	TRBV30	ASSGLSDGYT
11	TRBV25-1	ASSRGFEEKLF
12	TRBV15	ATSRDQTGQPQH
10	TRBV28	ASSLTDTEAF
13	TRBV11-3	ASSPGWGGTYGYT
14	TRBV19	ASSIDPQQYNQPQH
12	TRBV11-3	ASSPGTGNNEQF
10	TRBV30	AWTVEQETQY
14	TRBV7-5	ASRRGQWGSNQPQH
19	TRBV6-8	ASSYSFLASGKDSGANVLT
16	TRBV6-8	ASSYGIALGLGGYEQY
13	TRBV28	ASRLIGGRAGELF
11	TRBV6-7	ASSPHRGDTQY
12	TRBV11-3	ASSLGFTGNTIY
13	TRBV5-1	ASSLAARGTDTQY
14	TRBV18	ASSPYPPQANQPQH
13	TRBV27	ASSPWTGNTGELF
11	TRBV19	ASRTEMNTEAF
12	TRBV19	ASSSRTYNEKLF
12	TRBV15	ATSRDSASYEQY
12	TRBV10-2	ASSESVGYNEQF
15	TRBV9	ASCGGEGLVGTDTQY
17	TRBV6-8	ASSGVPSTSGGSYNEQF
13	TRBV28	ASSFHRGTGNTIY
12	TRBV11-3	ASSRNTGTGELF
12	TRBV18	ASVDVTRVYGYT
12	TRBV11-3	ASSLDGVGETQY
12	TRBV6-8	ASNERRESDEQY
13	TRBV21-1	ASSPGTGGTYEQY
15	TRBV28	ASSSLQMPGQFYGYT
13	TRBV28	ASRLQGLGNTEAF
9	TRBV14	ASSIRNEQY
13	TRBV18	ASSPEAGGRYEQF
12	TRBV19	ASSRDREANEQF
12	TRBV10-2	ASSVGLEYNEQF
14	TRBV11-3	ASSLGKGQAQETQY
14	TRBV6-7	ASSRGGYSISYEQY
12	TRBV25-1	ASSSTSSGNTIY
12	TRBV5-1	ASSPRTGYFEAF
13	TRBV6-8	ASRVRLAGVGEQF
12	TRBV11-3	ASSHLAASYEQY
15	TRBV30	AWSRLAGGRAYNEQF
13	TRBV16	ASSQYGSNQETQY
14	TRBV19	ASSPGAWGSYNEQF
11	TRBV6-8	ASSRLMNTEAF
13	TRBV10-2	ASSLGTGTNQPQH
13	TRBV5-1	ASSSSGGLGYEQY